This TCR beta chain was profiled in a study of blood T cell repertoires in COVID-19. The overall study: The study drew acute and convalescent COVID-19 samples from the United States, Italy and Spain.

As handled by the study authors: Reference gene primer amplification yielded estimated nucleated cell counts. Assay: immunoSEQ multiplex PCR; the TCRdb copy retains only in-frame clones and omits some. Clonal size and the V and J genes are those of that table, whereas D and trimming came from the DNA. The sample lists around 200,000 clones, over 75% occurring once. CDR1 is SNHLY and CDR2 is FYNNEI in the germline V gene. Trimming shortened V by 2 bases and J by 4 bases, and 12 bases separated the two germline ends. The CDR3 sequence is 15 residues long. The source is a woman in her forties or fifties with acute or convalescent COVID-19. Specimen: peripheral blood. The chain carries TRBV2 and TRBJ1-5, with D perhaps TRBD1 (6 bases). CDR3 region: CASSESGGRNQPQHF. CDR3 bases: TGTGCCAGCAGTGAATCCGGGGGGCGAAATCAGCCCCAGCATTTT.